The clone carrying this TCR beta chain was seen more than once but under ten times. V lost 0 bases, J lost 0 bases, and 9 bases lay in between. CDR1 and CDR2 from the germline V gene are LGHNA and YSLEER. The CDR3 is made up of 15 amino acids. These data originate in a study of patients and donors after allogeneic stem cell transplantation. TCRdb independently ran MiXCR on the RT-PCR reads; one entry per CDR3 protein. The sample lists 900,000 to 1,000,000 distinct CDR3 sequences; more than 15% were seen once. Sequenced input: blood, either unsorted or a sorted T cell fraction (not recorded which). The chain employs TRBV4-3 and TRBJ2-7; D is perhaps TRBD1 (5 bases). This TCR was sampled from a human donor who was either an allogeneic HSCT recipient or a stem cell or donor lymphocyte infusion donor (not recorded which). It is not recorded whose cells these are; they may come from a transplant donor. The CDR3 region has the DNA TGCGCCAGCAGCCAAGATAGCAGGGCCTCCTACGAGCAGTACTTC. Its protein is CASSQDSRASYEQYF.